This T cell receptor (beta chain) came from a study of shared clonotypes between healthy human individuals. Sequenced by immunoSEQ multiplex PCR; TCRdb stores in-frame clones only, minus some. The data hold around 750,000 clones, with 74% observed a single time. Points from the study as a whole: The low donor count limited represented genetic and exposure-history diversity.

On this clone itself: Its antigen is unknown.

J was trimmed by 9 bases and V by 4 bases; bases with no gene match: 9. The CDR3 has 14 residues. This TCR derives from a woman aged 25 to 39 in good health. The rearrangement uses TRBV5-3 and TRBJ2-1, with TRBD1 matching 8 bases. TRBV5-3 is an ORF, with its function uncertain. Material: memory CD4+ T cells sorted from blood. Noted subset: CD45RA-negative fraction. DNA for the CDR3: TGTGCCAGAAGCCCCCGGCACAGGGGGTCTGAGCAGTTCTTC. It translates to CARSPRHRGSEQFF.